This T cell receptor delta chain was profiled in a study of gamma-delta T cells after stem cell transplantation. The sample holds a few counts of this clone. The TCRdb record carries a much larger clone's protein, which differs from this DNA's translation at residue 4; a read error is the likely cause, and the protein listed here is the DNA translation. At the DNA level, this CDR3 is encoded by other sequences in the same sample as well. J was trimmed by 0 bases and V by 5 bases; bases with no gene match: 22. The CDR3 sequence is 21 residues long. Germline lookup yields CDR1 GEAIGNYY and CDR2 EKD. TCRdb re-called clones from the RT-PCR reads via CATT. The sample has some 680 delta-chain clones, more than 2.5% seen once; the top ten hold over 60%.

Sequencing was performed on gamma-delta T cells. V gene TRDV2 combines with J gene TRDJ1, with TRDD3 identical over 11 bases. The receptor's source is a human donor. It is not recorded whose cells these are; they may come from a transplant donor. For the CDR3, the DNA is TGTGCCTGTGGCACAGTTCCTACTTCTGGGGGATACCTGGCGTACACCGATAAACTCATCTTT. Translation gives CACGTVPTSGGYLAYTDKLIF.